This T cell receptor (beta chain) was obtained from a study of STAT5B mutations in CD4+ large granular lymphocyte leukemia. The CDR3 spans 13 residues. The V end was cut by 3 bases, the J end by 4 bases, with 6 bases between. Germline CDR1 SGHAT, CDR2 FQNNGV. The sample holds a few counts of this clone. The antigen is not known. This was a survey-level run. Data came from immunoSEQ multiplex PCR; TCRdb stores just in-frame clones and leaves some out. The sample includes roughly 23,000 clones, over 70% of them seen just once. Controls came from buffy coats of healthy blood donors. Study results and limitations: The CD4+ versus CD8+ T-LGLL clonality difference may reflect limited sample size.

This TCR was recovered from a human donor in good health. Sequencing was done on a sample of CD4+ T cells from blood buffy coats. The chain employs TRBV11-2 and TRBJ2-2; no reliable D call. Here the CDR3 reads CASSFGFTGELFF. The DNA of the CDR3 is TGTGCCAGCAGCTTCGGGTTCACCGGGGAGCTGTTTTTT.